This T cell receptor beta chain was sequenced during a study of T-cell memory formation after mild COVID-19 (TCRdb year 2021). About the study as a whole: TCR sequence clusters from the two donors were largely donor specific. The cohort was made up of two young adult volunteers, one female and one male, who were previously healthy. Longitudinal TCRalpha and TCRbeta repertoire sequencing tracked T-cell clones expanding and contracting after mild COVID-19 in two donors.

Sequencing relied on an Illumina NovaSeq 6000. TCRalpha and TCRbeta cDNA libraries were built by 5'RACE with constant-segment primers, adding sample barcodes and unique molecular identifiers. RNA was extracted from every sample with Trizol reagent. Library amplification was performed in two PCR steps, and a second sample barcode and Illumina TruSeq adapters were introduced in the second step. Libraries were sequenced on an Illumina NovaSeq with 2 x 150 bp paired-end reads. The source study handled its data this way. The reads were demultiplexed and collapsed into UMI-guided consensus sequences using migec v1.2.7. Using mixcr v2.1.11, UMI consensuses were aligned to TRA and TRB V and J templates and then assembled into clonotypes. Expanded or contracted clonotypes were those called significant by both edgeR and NoisET, with noise models trained on biological replicates. edgeR calls used a false discovery rate-adjusted p below 0.01 and a log2 fold-change threshold of 1. As an exploratory analysis of dynamics, PCA with hierarchical clustering was applied to max-normalized trajectories of the 1000 most abundant clonotypes. Separately sequenced CD4+ and CD8+ repertoires were used to assign the CD4 or CD8 phenotype of responding clones. The public reads were reprocessed in TCRdb via fastp at Q25 and MiXCR, keeping in-frame beta chains. Each entry merges the rows of one CDR3 protein and shows their most common DNA and genes. These V and J calls are TCRdb output, not the study's own analysis. Recorded for this sample are fewer than 700,000 distinct CDR3 sequences; roughly 21% of them occurred a single time. Approximately 8% of the sample is held by the ten biggest clonotypes.

Points the paper makes about the study in general: The detection of some responding clones in pre-infection memory suggests that pre-existing cross-reactive memory T cells joined the SARS-CoV-2 response. Only a couple of mild cases were covered by the study, and larger cohorts that include severe cases with pre-infection samples were considered necessary. Contracting CD4+ clones turned up mainly in the CM and EM memory subsets, whereas EMRA was where CD8+ clones were enriched. SARS-CoV-2 specificity was not confirmed for the second-wave clones peaking on day 37. Clones that contracted from day 15 to 85 showed balanced CD4/CD8 phenotypes, whereas a second wave of clones that expanded from day 15 to 37 leaned towards CD4+.

V gives up 3 bases and J gives up 2 bases, and the segment between their germline ends measures 6 bases. The CDR3 starts with the cysteine, ends with the phenylalanine, and has 14 residues. The retained sequence is limited to the CDR3, 42 bases, with the frame set at the first base. CDR1 and CDR2 (SGHKS, YYEKEE) derive from the germline V gene (reference sequence). PBMCs were isolated by Ficoll-Paque density gradient centrifugation. This clonotype was observed a handful of times. The specificity of this receptor is unknown. No much larger clonotype is one base removed from it; base qualities were not supplied.

Source material: PBMCs or a T cell subset sorted from them (not recorded which). This TCR derives from an adult woman who had mild COVID-19 (a few samples of this study predate the infection). The sample titles of this study are shuffled in the database, so cell type and time point are left out; the donor was told from shared clones. The sequence is built from TRBV5-5 and TRBJ2-6, with the D gene not clear enough to name. The bases are TGTGCCAGCAGCTCGGAAGCTGGGGCCAACGTCCTGACTTTC. It specifies CASSSEAGANVLTF.